This T cell receptor (beta chain) is from a study of technical replicates of blood from several donors. Here immunoSEQ multiplex PCR was the method, and the copy in TCRdb shows in-frame clones only, minus some. The repertoire holds tens of thousands of clones, with around 90% as singletons. Germline V gene lookup returns CDR1 SGHRS and CDR2 YFSETQ. Trimming removed 4 bases from V and 2 bases from J, with 16 bases in between. This CDR3 spans 16 amino acids. The rearrangement joins TRBV5-1 to TRBJ2-1; D is possibly TRBD2 (6 bases). Material: T cells isolated from PBMCs. This clonotype originated in a human donor in good health. The CDR3 loop reads CASSQDPPGAYNEQFF. DNA for the CDR3: TGCGCCAGCAGCCAGGACCCCCCGGGGGCCTACAATGAGCAGTTCTTC.